The next 8 T cell receptor beta chains were all read from a single sample in a study of T cells in Graves' hyperthyroidism and ophthalmopathy (dated by TCRdb to the late 2010s). Receptor amplification or capture employed multiplex PCR. The sequencer was an Illumina HiSeq 2000. Amplification of TCR beta CDR3 regions was carried out from RNA transcripts. The TCR CDR3 was subjected to a first round of RT-PCR using the HTBI primer set and the Qiagen OneStep RT-PCR kit. TCRdb itself trimmed the public reads at Q25 with fastp, ran MiXCR and retained productive beta chains. Every entry covers one CDR3 protein and lists the most common genes and DNA from its rows. The sample has over 500,000 distinct CDR3 sequences on record, roughly 18% of them singletons. The ten largest clones add up to approximately 15% of the sample. The source material was blood. These receptors came from a woman younger than 35 with Graves' ophthalmopathy.

This clonotype was found a few times. The chain employs TRBV12-3 or TRBV12-4 and TRBJ1-2, with TRBD1 as a possible D gene (6 bases). The CDR3 contains 13 residues. V lost 6 bases and J 7 bases, leaving 15 bases between the germline ends. DNA of the CDR3: TGTGCCAGCAGAAGAACAGGGCTGGGTGGCTACACCTTC. Its translation: CASRRTGLGGYTF.

This clonotype came up many times. A junction end diverges from the germline sequence, so it may reflect a read error. This chain uses TRBV5-1 with TRBJ2-2; 13 bases are shared with TRBD2. Per germline, CDR1 SGHRS and CDR2 YFSETQ. The CDR3 length is 20 residues. The CDR3 reads CASTLTPGLAGRANTGELFF. The CDR3 bases are TGCGCCAGCACCTTGACGCCGGGACTAGCGGGGCGCGCGAACACCGGGGAGCTGTTTTTT.

This clonotype was counted at least ten times. The V gene is TRBV2, the J gene TRBJ2-1; D is uncertain. CDR1 SNHLY and CDR2 FYNNEI come from the germline V gene. The CDR3 runs to 15 residues. V was cut by 5 bases and J by 0 bases, with 11 bases left in between. The CDR3: CASSSSRSSYNEQFF. CDR3 DNA sequence: TGTGCCAGCAGTTCCAGCAGAAGCTCCTACAATGAGCAGTTCTTC.

This clonotype was seen ten or more times. The chain employs TRBV7-9 and TRBJ2-1; 7 positions agree with TRBD2. Germline-derived CDR1 and CDR2 are SEHNR and FQNEAQ (reference sequence). This CDR3 region has 17 residues. Trimming at V came to 4 bases and at J to 1 base, leaving 10 bases not matched to a gene. The CDR3 here is CASSSKGAGPSYNEQFF. CDR3 sequence (DNA): TGTGCCAGCAGCTCGAAAGGAGCGGGACCTTCCTACAATGAGCAGTTCTTC.

This clonotype has at least ten counts. The rearrangement joins TRBV3-1 to TRBJ1-5; 8 positions agree with TRBD1. Germline V lookup: CDR1 LGHDT, CDR2 YNNKEL (reference sequence). The V segment lost 5 bases and the J segment 1 base; nucleotides outside the gene matches: 4. This CDR3 spans 15 amino acids. As DNA, the CDR3 is TGTGCCAGCAGCAAACGACAGGGGAGCAATCAGCCCCAGCATTTT. Residues: CASSKRQGSNQPQHF.

This clonotype was seen repeatedly, ten times or more. The V call is TRBV20-1, the J call TRBJ2-1; the D gene could be TRBD1 or TRBD2 (6 bases each). The CDR3 spans 12 residues. Germline CDR1 and CDR2: DFQATT and SNEGSKA (reference sequence). Trimming stripped 7 bases from V and 7 bases from J, with 14 bases between. The CDR3 DNA reads TGCAGTGTAGGGGGGTGGTCAAATGAGCAGTTCTTC. This codes for CSVGGWSNEQFF.

This clonotype was seen more than once but under ten times. It may be a read error: a sequence one base away is much more abundant. CDR3 sequence: CASSRLALVDTQYF. CDR3 sequence (DNA): TGTGCCAGCAGCCGCTTAGCGCTGGTAGATACGCAGTATTTT. The rearrangement uses TRBV13 and TRBJ2-3; a weak D match, TRBD2 (5 bases). The ends were cut back, 5 bases at V and 5 bases at J, with 14 bases in the middle. The CDR3 consists of 14 residues. In germline, CDR1 is PRHDT, CDR2 FYEKMQ (reference sequence).

This clonotype was picked up a small number of times. The rearrangement joins TRBV7-9 to TRBJ1-4; D perhaps matches TRBD1 (5 bases). CDR3 length: 18 residues. V was trimmed by 1 base and J by 0 bases, leaving 15 bases between them. CDR1 and CDR2 from the germline V gene are SEHNR and FQNEAQ (reference sequence). The CDR3 spells CASSLGVGLGATNEKLFF. Here the CDR3 DNA reads TGTGCCAGCAGCTTAGGGGTCGGATTGGGGGCAACTAATGAAAAACTGTTTTTT.